These T cell receptor beta chains were read from a single sample in a study of memory CD4+ T cells and cytomegalovirus serostatus. Produced via immunoSEQ multiplex PCR; TCRdb's table is partial and in-frame only. Here the sample spans some 54,000 clones, 80% to 85% being singletons. The sequencing input was memory CD4+ T cells from blood. Source of these receptors: an adult in good health and CMV-seropositive. The CDR3 runs from the conserved cysteine through the conserved F or W. Each record gives: J gene, clone size, V gene, D gene, CDR3 protein, CDR3 DNA. D genes are given only for firm matches. A clone size is listed for some rows: how often the clone was seen (once, few, many), or a class if it is expanded.

TRBJ2-2 few TRBV28 TRBD2 CATNKGLAGPGELFF TGTGCCACCAACAAGGGACTAGCGGGACCCGGGGAGCTGTTTTTT
TRBJ1-3 . TRBV28 . CASSPTLSGNTIYF TGTGCCAGCAGCCCCACCCTCTCTGGAAACACCATATATTTT
TRBJ2-7 . TRBV7-8 TRBD1 CASSFRTGGNEQYF TGTGCCAGCAGCTTCAGGACAGGGGGCAACGAGCAGTACTTC
TRBJ1-6 . TRBV6-5 . CASSIETGLPLHF TGTGCCAGCAGTATCGAGACTGGGCTACCCCTCCACTTT
TRBJ2-4 . TRBV13 TRBD1 CASSQGWDRWDGAKNIQYF TGTGCCAGCAGCCAAGGGTGGGACAGGTGGGATGGTGCCAAAAACATTCAGTACTTC
TRBJ2-7 . TRBV5-4 TRBD2 CASSLGGLAGRPAYEQYF TGTGCCAGCAGCTTGGGGGGTCTAGCGGGGCGGCCGGCCTACGAGCAGTACTTC
TRBJ2-3 . TRBV28 . CASRLKDTQYF TGTGCCAGCAGATTGAAAGATACGCAGTATTTT
TRBJ1-1 . TRBV7-6 . CASSLVAGQLNTEAFF TGTGCCAGCAGCTTAGTGGCCGGGCAGCTGAACACTGAAGCTTTCTTT
TRBJ2-7 . TRBV6-6 . CASSYSTWQYF TGTGCCAGCAGTTACTCGACGTGGCAGTACTTC
TRBJ2-1 . TRBV18 . CASSPNGRGGDEQFF TGTGCCAGCTCACCGAACGGGCGAGGAGGCGATGAGCAGTTCTTC
TRBJ1-1 . TRBV19 . CASSANPGTLNTEAFF TGTGCCAGTAGTGCCAATCCCGGGACGTTGAACACTGAAGCTTTCTTT
TRBJ2-1 . TRBV5-1 TRBD2 CASSAGTSALAEQFF TGCGCCAGCAGCGCCGGGACTAGCGCGCTCGCTGAGCAGTTCTTC
TRBJ2-7 . TRBV7-7 . CASSLGHTYEQYF TGTGCTAGCAGCTTAGGGCACACCTACGAGCAGTACTTC
TRBJ1-2 . TRBV10-1 . CASSGEDTPISGYTF TGCGCCAGCAGCGGGGAGGACACGCCAATCTCCGGCTACACCTTC
TRBJ2-5 few TRBV19 . CASSPDTPPPRTQYF TGTGCCAGTAGCCCCGACACCCCACCACCTCGGACCCAGTACTTC
TRBJ1-1 . TRBV11-2 TRBD1 CASNPGTVNTEAFF TGTGCCAGCAACCCGGGGACAGTGAACACTGAAGCTTTCTTT
TRBJ2-1 . TRBV9 TRBD2 CASSVAIAGRSGEQFF TGTGCCAGCAGCGTAGCAATAGCGGGGAGGAGTGGTGAGCAGTTCTTC
TRBJ2-5 . TRBV7-8 . CASSARPPQETQYF TGTGCCAGCAGCGCCAGGCCACCCCAAGAGACCCAGTACTTC
TRBJ1-2 . TRBV5-6 TRBD1 CASSWDRGTYHGYTF TGTGCCAGCAGCTGGGACAGGGGGACGTATCATGGCTACACCTTC
TRBJ1-3 . TRBV7-9 TRBD1 CASSPRLGQGRDTIYF TGTGCCAGCAGCCCTAGGCTTGGACAGGGGAGGGACACCATATATTTT
TRBJ1-5 medium-sized TRBV28 . CASRLSNQPQHF TGTGCCAGCCGACTGAGCAATCAGCCCCAGCATTTT
TRBJ1-5 few TRBV2 . CASSLGPPRGLYSNQPQHF TGTGCCAGCAGCTTGGGACCACCACGAGGACTTTATAGCAATCAGCCCCAGCATTTT
TRBJ1-5 . TRBV5-3 TRBD1 CARSLKPKDRANQPQHF TGTGCCAGAAGCTTGAAGCCTAAGGACAGGGCGAATCAGCCCCAGCATTTT
TRBJ2-7 . TRBV29-1 . CSVRDYEQYF TGCAGCGTGAGGGACTACGAGCAGTACTTC
TRBJ2-3 once TRBV9 . CASSVGGLQGDTQYF TGTGCCAGCAGCGTTGGCGGACTACAGGGAGATACGCAGTATTTT
TRBJ2-5 . TRBV9 TRBD2 CASSVATTSGSQETQYF TGTGCCAGCAGCGTAGCTACGACTAGCGGGAGCCAAGAGACCCAGTACTTC
TRBJ1-5 . TRBV6-6 . CASSLIEGSGNQPQHF TGTGCCAGCAGTCTCATTGAGGGATCGGGCAATCAGCCCCAGCATTTT
TRBJ2-5 . TRBV28 TRBD1 CASSFGQGAGETQYF TGTGCCAGCAGTTTTGGACAGGGGGCAGGGGAGACCCAGTACTTC
TRBJ2-5 . TRBV18 . CASSPGLTSGKTQYF TGTGCCAGCTCACCAGGGTTGACCTCCGGGAAGACCCAGTACTTC
TRBJ1-1 . TRBV28 . CASSSRQWEAFF TGTGCCAGCAGTTCCCGACAGTGGGAAGCTTTCTTT
TRBJ1-1 . TRBV6-1 . CASRETRGGAFF TGTGCCAGCAGGGAGACAAGGGGTGGTGCTTTCTTT
TRBJ2-5 . TRBV9 . CASSVAGENQETQYF TGTGCCAGCAGCGTAGCGGGGGAGAATCAAGAGACCCAGTACTTC
TRBJ1-1 . TRBV7-6 . CASSLALETPNTEAFF TGTGCCAGCAGCTTAGCGCTCGAGACACCTAACACTGAAGCTTTCTTT
TRBJ1-2 . TRBV30 . CAYGQKNYGYTF TGTGCCTACGGACAGAAGAACTATGGCTACACCTTC
TRBJ1-1 once TRBV27 . CASSLRGLNTEAFF TGTGCCAGCAGTCTCCGTGGGCTGAACACTGAAGCTTTCTTT
TRBJ2-7 . TRBV5-1 TRBD2 CASSLAPSGDVAEQYF TGCGCCAGCAGCTTGGCCCCTAGCGGGGATGTCGCCGAGCAGTACTTC
TRBJ2-5 few TRBV2 TRBD2 CASSFLTSGQETQYF TGTGCCAGCAGTTTCCTAACTAGCGGCCAAGAGACCCAGTACTTC
TRBJ2-5 . TRBV21-1 . CASSTTVQETQYF TGTGCCAGCAGCACGACGGTGCAAGAGACCCAGTACTTC
TRBJ2-3 . TRBV9 . CASSYSTSSDTQYF TGTGCCAGCAGCTATAGCACTAGCTCAGATACGCAGTATTTT
TRBJ2-1 . TRBV2 . CASRKDEFYNEQFF TGTGCCAGCAGAAAGGACGAATTTTACAATGAGCAGTTCTTC
TRBJ2-3 . TRBV2 TRBD2 CASSELQGTSGRTDTQYF TGTGCCAGCAGTGAACTGCAGGGGACTAGCGGGCGCACAGATACGCAGTATTTT
TRBJ1-4 . TRBV29-1 TRBD1 CSAARDRGRDEKLFF TGCAGCGCCGCCCGGGACAGGGGCCGGGATGAAAAACTGTTTTTT
TRBJ2-6 . TRBV6-5 . CASRKTGVGANVLTF TGTGCCAGCAGAAAAACCGGGGTCGGGGCCAACGTCCTGACTTTC
TRBJ1-2 medium-sized TRBV5-4 . CASSLETGAGGYTF TGTGCCAGCAGCTTGGAAACGGGGGCAGGTGGCTACACCTTC
TRBJ2-1 . TRBV5-1 TRBD1 CASSLGDRGNEQFF TGCGCCAGCAGCTTGGGGGACAGGGGCAATGAGCAGTTCTTC
TRBJ2-3 . TRBV10-1 TRBD2 CASRTSEPDTQYF TGCGCCAGCAGGACTAGCGAACCAGATACGCAGTATTTT
TRBJ2-1 . TRBV7-2 . CASSLTLRSFF TGTGCCAGCAGCTTAACGCTAAGGTCGTTCTTC
TRBJ1-2 . TRBV7-2 . CASSLGHYGYTF TGTGCCAGCAGCTTAGGACACTATGGCTACACCTTC
TRBJ2-3 . TRBV6-6 . CASIGGGRTDTQYF TGTGCCAGCATTGGCGGGGGCCGCACAGATACGCAGTATTTT
TRBJ2-2 . TRBV19 . CATHLGGRGTGELFF TGTGCCACTCACCTTGGGGGCAGGGGCACCGGGGAGCTGTTTTTT
TRBJ1-2 . TRBV6-5 . CASSYQGWSYGYTF TGTGCCAGCAGTTACCAGGGATGGAGCTATGGCTACACCTTC
TRBJ2-3 . TRBV19 TRBD2 CASSIRFPREAADTQYF TGTGCCAGTAGTATTCGATTTCCGCGGGAGGCGGCAGATACGCAGTATTTT